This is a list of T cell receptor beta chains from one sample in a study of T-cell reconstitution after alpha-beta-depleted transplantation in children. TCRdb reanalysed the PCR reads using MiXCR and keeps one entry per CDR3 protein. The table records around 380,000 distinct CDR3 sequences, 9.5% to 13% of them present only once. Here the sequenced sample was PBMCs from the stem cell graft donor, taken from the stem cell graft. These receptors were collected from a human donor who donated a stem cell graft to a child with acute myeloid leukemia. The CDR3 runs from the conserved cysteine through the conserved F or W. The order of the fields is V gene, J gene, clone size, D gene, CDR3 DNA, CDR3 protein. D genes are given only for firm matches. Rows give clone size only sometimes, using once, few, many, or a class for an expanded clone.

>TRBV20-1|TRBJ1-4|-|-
TGCAGTGCTAGAGATCGAGAGGGAAAACTGTTTTTT
CSARDREGKLFF
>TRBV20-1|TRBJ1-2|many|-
TGCAGTGCTAGGGGGGGCTACACCTTC
CSARGGYTF
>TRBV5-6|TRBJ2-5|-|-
TGTGCCAGCAGCCCCCTGATAGGCAGGGCCAAGACCCAGTACTTC
CASSPLIGRAKTQYF
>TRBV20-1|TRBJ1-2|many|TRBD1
TGCAGTGCTAGGGAAGGGACAGGGGTAGGCTACACCTTC
CSAREGTGVGYTF
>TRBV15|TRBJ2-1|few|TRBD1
TGTGCCACCAGCAGAGCCCGACAGGGGCACTACAATGAGCAGTTCTTC
CATSRARQGHYNEQFF
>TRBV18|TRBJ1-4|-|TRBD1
TGTGCCAGCTCACCTTTCGGAGGGGGCCGAAATGAAAAACTGTTTTTT
CASSPFGGGRNEKLFF
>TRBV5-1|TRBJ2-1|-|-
TGCGCCAGCAGCCGGCCGGGGCGAGACAATGAGCAGTTCTTC
CASSRPGRDNEQFF
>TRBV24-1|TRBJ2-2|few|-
TGTGCCACGACAGCTGAGGACACCGGGGAGCTGTTTTTT
CATTAEDTGELFF
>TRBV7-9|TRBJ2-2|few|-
TGTGCCAGCAGATTCCAGAACACCGGGGAGCTGTTTTTT
CASRFQNTGELFF
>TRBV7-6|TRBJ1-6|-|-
TGTGCCAGCAGCCCCCGGACGGCAGATTCACCCCTCCACTTT
CASSPRTADSPLHF
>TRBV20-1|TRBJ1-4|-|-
TGCAGTGCTGCCGGAGCGGGAGCCATTAATGAAAAACTGTTTTTT
CSAAGAGAINEKLFF
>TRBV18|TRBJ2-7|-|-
TGTGCCAGCTCTCCCGAAGTAGGAGAGCAGTACTTC
CASSPEVGEQYF
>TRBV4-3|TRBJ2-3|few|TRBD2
TGCGCCAGCAGCCCGACTCTAGCGGGATTCGGTGATACGCAGTATTTT
CASSPTLAGFGDTQYF
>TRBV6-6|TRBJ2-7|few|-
TGTGCCAGCAGTCCCTTTTACGAGCAGTACTTC
CASSPFYEQYF
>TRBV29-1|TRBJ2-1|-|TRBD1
TGCAGCGTTGATGCGGGACAGGAGCAAGGCTCCTACAATGAGCAGTTCTTC
CSVDAGQEQGSYNEQFF
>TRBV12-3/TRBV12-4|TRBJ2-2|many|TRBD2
TGTGCCAGCAGGCTCGGGGGGGGCGACACCGGGGAGCTGTTTTTT
CASRLGGGDTGELFF
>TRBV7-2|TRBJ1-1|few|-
TGTGCCAGCAGCTTAGTGGGGACATCGAACACTGAAGCTTTCTTT
CASSLVGTSNTEAFF
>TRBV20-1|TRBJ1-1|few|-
TGCAGTGCTTACGGGGACACCTACACTGAAGCTTTCTTT
CSAYGDTYTEAFF
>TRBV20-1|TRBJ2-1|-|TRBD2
TGCAGTGCTAAAAGACCCCGGGACTACCGAGGCAATGAGCAGTTCTTC
CSAKRPRDYRGNEQFF
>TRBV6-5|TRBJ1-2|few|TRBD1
TGTGCCAGCTGGGACAGGACCTTTTACACCTTC
CASWDRTFYTF
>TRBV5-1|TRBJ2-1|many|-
TGCGCCAGCAGCAGATCGGGACTGAACAATGAGCAGTTCTTC
CASSRSGLNNEQFF
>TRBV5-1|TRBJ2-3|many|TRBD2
TGCGCCAGTCGAACGGGAGCGGGGGGGGCCGCAGATACGCAGTATTTT
CASRTGAGGAADTQYF
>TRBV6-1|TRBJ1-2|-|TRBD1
TGTGCCAGCAGCCACGACAGGGGCTATGGCTACACCTTC
CASSHDRGYGYTF
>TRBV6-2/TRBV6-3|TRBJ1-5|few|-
TGTGCCAGCAGTTCCGAAGGGATTCCCTCCAGTCAGCCCCAGCATTTT
CASSSEGIPSSQPQHF
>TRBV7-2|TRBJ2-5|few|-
TGTGCCAGCAGCCCCGAATGGGAGACCCAGTACTTC
CASSPEWETQYF
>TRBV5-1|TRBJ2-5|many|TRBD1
TGCGCCAGCAGCTTTGGACAGGGAGGAGAGACCCAGTACTTC
CASSFGQGGETQYF
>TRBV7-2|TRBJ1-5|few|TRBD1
TGTGCCAGCAGCGCCGACCCGGGACAGGGGGCGCGTCAGCCCCAGCATTTT
CASSADPGQGARQPQHF
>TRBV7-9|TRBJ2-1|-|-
TGTGCCAGCAGCTTAGCTCGCCTAGAGCTTAGACCGGAGCAGTTCTTC
CASSLARLELRPEQFF
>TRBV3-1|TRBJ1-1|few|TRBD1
TGTGCCAGCAGCCAAGTTGAGGGGGCCAGTGAAGCTTTCTTT
CASSQVEGASEAFF
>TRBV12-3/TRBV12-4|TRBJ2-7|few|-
TGTGCCAGCAGTTTAGCGGGACGGATAGCCTCCTACGAGCAGTACTTC
CASSLAGRIASYEQYF
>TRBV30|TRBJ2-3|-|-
TGTGCCTGGAGTCGGGGGGCCATCACCGGCACAGATACGCAGTATTTT
CAWSRGAITGTDTQYF
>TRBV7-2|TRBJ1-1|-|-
TGTGCCAGCAGCTCGTGGGGTCGGAACACTGAAGCTTTCTTT
CASSSWGRNTEAFF
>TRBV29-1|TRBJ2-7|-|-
TGCAGCGTTGTAGGCGGCTACGAGCAGTACTTC
CSVVGGYEQYF
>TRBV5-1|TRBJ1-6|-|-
TGCGCCAGCAGCTTGGGAGGTCAGAATAATTCACCCCTCCACTTT
CASSLGGQNNSPLHF
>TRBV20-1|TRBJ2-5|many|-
TGCAGTGCTAGAGTCCAGGGCGCAGAGACCCAGTACTTC
CSARVQGAETQYF